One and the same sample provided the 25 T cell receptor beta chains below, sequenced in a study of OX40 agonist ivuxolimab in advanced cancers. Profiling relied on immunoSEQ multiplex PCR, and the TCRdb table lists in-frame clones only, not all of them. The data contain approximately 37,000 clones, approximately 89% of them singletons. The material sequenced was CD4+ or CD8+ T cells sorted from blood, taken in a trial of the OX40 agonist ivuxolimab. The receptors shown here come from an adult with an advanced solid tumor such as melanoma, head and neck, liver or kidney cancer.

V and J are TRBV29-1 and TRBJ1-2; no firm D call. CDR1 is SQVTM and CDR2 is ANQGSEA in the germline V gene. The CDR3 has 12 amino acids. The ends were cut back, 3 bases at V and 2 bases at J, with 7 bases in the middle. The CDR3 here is CSVEEENYGYTF. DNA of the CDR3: TGCAGCGTTGAGGAGGAGAACTATGGCTACACCTTC.

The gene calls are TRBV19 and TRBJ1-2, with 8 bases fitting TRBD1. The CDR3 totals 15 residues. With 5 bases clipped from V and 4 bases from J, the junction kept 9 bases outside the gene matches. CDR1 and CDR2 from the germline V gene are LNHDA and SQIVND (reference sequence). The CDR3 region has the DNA TGTGCCAGTAGTGAAAGAGACAGGGGCTTCTATGGCTACACCTTC. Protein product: CASSERDRGFYGYTF.

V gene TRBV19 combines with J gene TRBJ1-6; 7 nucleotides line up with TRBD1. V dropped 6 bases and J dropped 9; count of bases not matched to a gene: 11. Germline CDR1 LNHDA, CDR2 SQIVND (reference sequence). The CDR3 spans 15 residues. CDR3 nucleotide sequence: TGTGCCAGTAGAAAGGGGACAGTTAACTTTTCACCCCTCCACTTT. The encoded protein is CASRKGTVNFSPLHF.

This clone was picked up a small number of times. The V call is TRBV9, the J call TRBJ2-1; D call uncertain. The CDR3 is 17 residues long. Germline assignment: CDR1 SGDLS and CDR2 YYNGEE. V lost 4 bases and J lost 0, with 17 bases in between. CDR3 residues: CASSPRGGSSSYNEQFF. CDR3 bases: TGTGCCAGCAGCCCGAGAGGTGGCAGCAGCTCCTACAATGAGCAGTTCTTC.

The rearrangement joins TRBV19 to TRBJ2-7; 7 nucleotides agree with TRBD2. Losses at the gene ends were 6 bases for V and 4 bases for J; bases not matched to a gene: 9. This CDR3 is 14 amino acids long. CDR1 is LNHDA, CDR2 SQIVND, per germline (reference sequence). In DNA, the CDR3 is TGTGCCAGTAGCCCGAGCGGGGCACTGTACGAGCAGTACTTC. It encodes CASSPSGALYEQYF. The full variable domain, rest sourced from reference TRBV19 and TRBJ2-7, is DGGITQSPKYLFRKEGQNVTLSCEQNLNHDAMYWYRQDPGQGLRLIYYSQIVNDFQKGDIAEGYSVSREKKESFPLTVTSAQKNPTAFYLCASSPSGALYEQYFGPGTRLTVT.

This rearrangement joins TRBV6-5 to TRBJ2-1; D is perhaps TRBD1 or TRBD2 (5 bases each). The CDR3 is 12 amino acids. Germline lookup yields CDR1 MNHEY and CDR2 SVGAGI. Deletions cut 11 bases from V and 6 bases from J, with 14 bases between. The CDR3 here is CAAERGGNEQFF. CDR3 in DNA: TGTGCCGCGGAGAGGGGCGGCAATGAGCAGTTCTTC.

Here the CDR3 reads CASSGNRGNMDYGYTF. CDR3 bases: TGTGCCAGCAGCGGAAACAGGGGGAATATGGACTATGGCTACACCTTC. The chain is built from TRBV9 and TRBJ1-2, with 8 bases aligning to TRBD1. CDR3 length: 16 residues. Losses at the gene ends were 3 bases for V and 3 bases for J; bases not matched to a gene: 10. Germline-derived CDR1 and CDR2 are SGDLS and YYNGEE.

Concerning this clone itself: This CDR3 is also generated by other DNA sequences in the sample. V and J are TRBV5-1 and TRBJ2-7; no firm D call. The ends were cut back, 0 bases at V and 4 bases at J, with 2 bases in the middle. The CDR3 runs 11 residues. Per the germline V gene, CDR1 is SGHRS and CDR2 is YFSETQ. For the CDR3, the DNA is TGCGCCAGCAGCTTGGGGTACGAGCAGTACTTC. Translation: CASSLGYEQYF.

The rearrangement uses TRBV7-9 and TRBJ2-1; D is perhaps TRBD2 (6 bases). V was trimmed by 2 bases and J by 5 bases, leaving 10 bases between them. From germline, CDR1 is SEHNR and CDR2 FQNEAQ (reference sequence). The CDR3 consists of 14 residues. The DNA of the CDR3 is TGTGCCAGCAGCTTAACTGGGAGGAACAATGAGCAGTTCTTC. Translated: CASSLTGRNNEQFF.

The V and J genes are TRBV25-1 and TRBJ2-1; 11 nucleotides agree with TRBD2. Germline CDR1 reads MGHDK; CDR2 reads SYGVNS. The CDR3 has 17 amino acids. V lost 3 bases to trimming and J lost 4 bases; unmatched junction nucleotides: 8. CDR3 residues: CASSDMTSGESYNEQFF. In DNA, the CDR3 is TGTGCCAGCAGTGATATGACTAGCGGGGAGTCATACAATGAGCAGTTCTTC.

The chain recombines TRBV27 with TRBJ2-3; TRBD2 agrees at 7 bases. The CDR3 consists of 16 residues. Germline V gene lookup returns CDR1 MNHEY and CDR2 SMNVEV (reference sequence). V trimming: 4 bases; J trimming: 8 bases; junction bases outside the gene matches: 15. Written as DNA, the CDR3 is TGTGCCAGCAGTTCCCGATGGGGGGGGGATACTGGTACGCAGTATTTT. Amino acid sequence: CASSSRWGGDTGTQYF.

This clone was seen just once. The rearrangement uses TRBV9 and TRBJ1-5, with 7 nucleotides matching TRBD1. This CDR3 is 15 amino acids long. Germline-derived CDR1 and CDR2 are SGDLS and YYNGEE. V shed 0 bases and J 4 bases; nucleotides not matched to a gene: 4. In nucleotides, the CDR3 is TGTGCCAGCAGCGTAGGGGGACAGAAAAATCAGCCCCAGCATTTT. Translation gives CASSVGGQKNQPQHF.

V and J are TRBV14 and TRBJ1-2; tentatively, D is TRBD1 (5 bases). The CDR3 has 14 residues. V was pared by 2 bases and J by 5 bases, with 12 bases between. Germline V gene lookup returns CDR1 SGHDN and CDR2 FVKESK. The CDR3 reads CASSQPGRGYGYTF. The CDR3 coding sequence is TGTGCCAGCAGCCAACCAGGGCGCGGGTATGGCTACACCTTC.

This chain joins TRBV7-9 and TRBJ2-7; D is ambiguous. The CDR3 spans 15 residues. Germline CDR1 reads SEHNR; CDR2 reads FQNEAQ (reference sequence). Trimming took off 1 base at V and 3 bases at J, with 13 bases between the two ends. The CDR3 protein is CASSLEGSTNYEQYF. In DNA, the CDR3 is TGTGCCAGCAGCTTAGAAGGCAGCACGAACTACGAGCAGTACTTC.

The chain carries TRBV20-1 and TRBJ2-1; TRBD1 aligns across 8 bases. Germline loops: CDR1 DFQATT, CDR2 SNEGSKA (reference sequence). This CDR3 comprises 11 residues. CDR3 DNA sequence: TGCAACACAGGGGGTAACAATGAGCAGTTCTTC. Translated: CNTGGNNEQFF.

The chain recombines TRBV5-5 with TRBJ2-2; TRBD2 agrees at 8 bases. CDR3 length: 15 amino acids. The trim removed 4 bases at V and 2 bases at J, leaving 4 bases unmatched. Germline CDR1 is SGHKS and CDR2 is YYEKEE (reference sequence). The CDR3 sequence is CASSTTSGNTGELFF. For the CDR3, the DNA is TGTGCCAGCAGCACCACTAGCGGAAACACCGGGGAGCTGTTTTTT. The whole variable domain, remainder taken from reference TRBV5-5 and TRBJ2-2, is DAGVTQSPTHLIKTRGQQVTLRCSPISGHKSVSWYQQVLGQGPQFIFQYYEKEERGRGNFPDRFSARQFPNYSSELNVNALLLGDSALYLCASSTTSGNTGELFFGEGSRLTVL.

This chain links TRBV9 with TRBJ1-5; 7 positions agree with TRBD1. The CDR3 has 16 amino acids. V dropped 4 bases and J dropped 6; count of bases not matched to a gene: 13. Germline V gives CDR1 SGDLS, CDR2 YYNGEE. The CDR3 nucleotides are TGTGCCAGCAGCAAGACAGGGAGTCCCCTTAGTCAGCCCCAGCATTTT. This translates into CASSKTGSPLSQPQHF.

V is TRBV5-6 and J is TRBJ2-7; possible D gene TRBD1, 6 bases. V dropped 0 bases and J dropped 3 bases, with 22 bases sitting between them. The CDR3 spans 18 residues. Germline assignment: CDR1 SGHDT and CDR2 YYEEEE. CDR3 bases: TGTGCCAGCAGCTTGGGAATTACCGTAACAGGGTTGAACTACGAGCAGTACTTC. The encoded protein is CASSLGITVTGLNYEQYF.

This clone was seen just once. CDR3 in amino acids: CASSLVGRSSYEQYF. CDR3 in DNA: TGTGCCAGCAGCTTAGTCGGGAGGAGCTCCTACGAGCAGTACTTC. This chain uses TRBV7-9 with TRBJ2-7, with 7 positions matching TRBD2. This CDR3 is 15 amino acids long. Germline V gives CDR1 SEHNR, CDR2 FQNEAQ (reference sequence). The V and J ends lost 1 base and 0 bases, in that order; junction bases with no gene match: 3.

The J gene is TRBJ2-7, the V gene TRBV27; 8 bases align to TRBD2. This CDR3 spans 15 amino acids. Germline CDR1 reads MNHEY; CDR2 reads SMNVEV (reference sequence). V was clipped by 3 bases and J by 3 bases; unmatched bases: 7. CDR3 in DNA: TGTGCCAGCAGTTTCCGTCCGGGAGGGATCTACGAGCAGTACTTC. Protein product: CASSFRPGGIYEQYF.

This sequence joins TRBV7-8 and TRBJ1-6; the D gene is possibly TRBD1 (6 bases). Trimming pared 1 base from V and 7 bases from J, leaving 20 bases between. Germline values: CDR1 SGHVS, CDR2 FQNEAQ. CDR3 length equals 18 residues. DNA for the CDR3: TGTGCCAGCAGCTTAGGACTCATTCAGGACAGCGAAAATTCACCCCTCCACTTT. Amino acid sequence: CASSLGLIQDSENSPLHF.

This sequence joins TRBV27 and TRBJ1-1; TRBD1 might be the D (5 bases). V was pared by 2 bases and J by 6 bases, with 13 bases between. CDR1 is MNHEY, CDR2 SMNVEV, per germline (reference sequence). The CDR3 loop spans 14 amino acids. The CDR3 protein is CASSLGLGVAEAFF. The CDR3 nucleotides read TGTGCCAGCAGTTTAGGGTTAGGGGTTGCTGAAGCTTTCTTT.

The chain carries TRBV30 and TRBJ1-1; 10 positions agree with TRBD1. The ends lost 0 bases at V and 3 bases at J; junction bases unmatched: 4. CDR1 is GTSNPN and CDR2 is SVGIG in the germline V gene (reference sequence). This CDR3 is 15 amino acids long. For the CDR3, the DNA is TGTGCCTGGAGTGTGACAGGGGGCGCGGACACTGAAGCTTTCTTT. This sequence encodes CAWSVTGGADTEAFF.

CDR3 sequence reads: CASSIDRGGTEAFF. For the CDR3, the DNA is TGTGCCAGTAGTATAGATCGGGGGGGCACTGAAGCTTTCTTT. The chain is built from TRBV19 and TRBJ1-1, with a weak D call TRBD1 (5 bases). Per the germline V gene, CDR1 is LNHDA and CDR2 is SQIVND (reference sequence). V was cut by 0 bases and J by 4 bases, with 9 bases left in between. CDR3 length equals 14 residues.

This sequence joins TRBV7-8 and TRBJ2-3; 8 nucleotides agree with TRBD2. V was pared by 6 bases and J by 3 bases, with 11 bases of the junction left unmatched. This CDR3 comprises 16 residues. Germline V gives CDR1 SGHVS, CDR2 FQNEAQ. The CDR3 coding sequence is TGTGCCAGCAGTCCTCTTAGCGGGGAGTGGACAGATACGCAGTATTTT. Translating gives CASSPLSGEWTDTQYF.